This T cell receptor (beta chain) is drawn from a study of cytomegalovirus exposure and HLA in healthy donors. Study-wide results and limits: For most TCR sequences rarity was the rule, although some public TCRs occurred in many donors.

A word on this clone: Its antigen is undetermined.

CDR1 and CDR2 (germline): SGHRS, YFSETQ. V gave up 1 base and J gave up 2 bases; unmatched junction bases: 16. The CDR3 runs to 21 residues. Amplification used 60 Vbeta primers and 13 Jbeta primers. Sequencing was performed with immunoSEQ multiplex PCR; in TCRdb, only in-frame clones are kept and a portion is missing. The sample has about 160,000 clones; almost 80% are singletons. This receptor was obtained from a man younger than 35 in good health and CMV-seropositive. The chain links TRBV5-1 to TRBJ2-6; 9 bases agree with TRBD1. Specimen: PBMCs. CDR3 in DNA: TGCGCCAGCAGCTTGAAGTCGCAGACAGGGGGTCTTATAGCTGGGGCCAACGTCCTGACTTTC. As protein: CASSLKSQTGGLIAGANVLTF.